This is a list of T cell receptor beta chains from one sample in a study of T cells in narcolepsy. The assay was immunoSEQ multiplex PCR, and TCRdb's table has in-frame clones only and misses some. The sample consists of 15,000 or so clones, over 55% of them appearing once. Material for sequencing was CD45RA- memory CD8+ T cells from PBMCs. The receptors were sampled from a human donor with narcolepsy. Both conserved end residues are part of each CDR3. A D gene is named only where the DNA matches it firmly. Size tells how often a clone was seen (once, few, many) or the class of an expanded clone, and some rows leave it out.

J	D	V	size	DNA	CDR3
TRBJ2-7	.	TRBV15	.	TGTGCCACCAGCAGAGAATTTGGACCTGATATCTACGAGCAGTACTTC	CATSREFGPDIYEQYF
TRBJ2-5	TRBD2	TRBV19	.	TGTGCCAGTAGTATTTCCAGCGGGAGTGGAGAGACCCAGTACTTC	CASSISSGSGETQYF
TRBJ1-1	.	TRBV6-6	.	TGTGCCAGCAAAAAGCGAGGGGAGGGCACTGAAGCTTTCTTT	CASKKRGEGTEAFF
TRBJ1-2	.	TRBV29-1	.	TGCAGCGTTCGGGGCATAGATCTTCCCGACTATGGCTACACCTTC	CSVRGIDLPDYGYTF
TRBJ2-7	.	TRBV15	.	TGTGCCACCAGCAGAGGCCGGGATTTCCACTACGAGCAGTACTTC	CATSRGRDFHYEQYF
TRBJ1-5	.	TRBV28	.	TGTGCCAGCCTGCGCCGGGAATATAGCAATCAGCCCCAGCATTTT	CASLRREYSNQPQHF
TRBJ2-7	TRBD2	TRBV5-1	once	TGCGCCAGCAGCTGGAGTAGCGGGATAGGCTACGAGCAGTACTTC	CASSWSSGIGYEQYF
TRBJ1-1	.	TRBV19	once	TGTGCCAGTAGTATAGATCCAACCGGGGCGATGGCTTTCTTT	CASSIDPTGAMAFF
TRBJ1-2	.	TRBV10-3	.	TGTGCCATCAGTGAGAGGGGCTCCCCTAACTATGGCTACACCTTC	CAISERGSPNYGYTF
TRBJ2-7	.	TRBV6-5	.	TGTGCCAGCAGTTACAGATCTAGGGAGCAGTACTTC	CASSYRSREQYF
TRBJ2-3	TRBD1	TRBV7-6	.	TGTGCCAGCAGCTTAGCTCCCAGGGGGCCGGCAGATACGCAGTATTTT	CASSLAPRGPADTQYF
TRBJ2-2	.	TRBV2	.	TGTGCCAGCAGTGAACTCCGCGTGGGGGAGCTGTTTTTT	CASSELRVGELFF
TRBJ1-4	.	TRBV15	once	TGTGCCACCAGCAATGAGGGGCTGGGTGAAAAACTGTTTTTT	CATSNEGLGEKLFF
TRBJ1-2	TRBD1	TRBV7-9	.	TGTGCCAGCAGCTTAGGGACAGGGGGCATGGATGGCTACACCTTC	CASSLGTGGMDGYTF
TRBJ1-2	.	TRBV11-1	.	TGTGCCAGCAGCTTGGGCCCCACAGGCTACACCTTC	CASSLGPTGYTF
TRBJ1-2	TRBD1	TRBV5-6	.	TGTGCCAGCAGCGTAACAGGGGTTGGCTACACCTTC	CASSVTGVGYTF
TRBJ1-1	.	TRBV19	.	TGTGCCAGTAGTATGCGTTACGCCGGGAGAACTGAAGCTCTCTTT	CASSMRYAGRTEALF
TRBJ1-1	TRBD1	TRBV28	few	TGTGCCAGCAGTCTATCTGACAGGGGGCTGGGTGGCACTGAAGCTTTCTTT	CASSLSDRGLGGTEAFF
TRBJ2-5	TRBD2	TRBV19	.	TGTGCCAGTAGTATGGCTAGCGGACTACTTCTGGGGGAGACCCAGTACTTC	CASSMASGLLLGETQYF
TRBJ2-7	.	TRBV29-1	.	TGCAGCGTTGTAACGACGGCGACCTACGAGCAGTACTTC	CSVVTTATYEQYF
TRBJ2-1	TRBD2	TRBV5-6	.	TGTGCCAGCAGCTACGGGACTAGCAATGAGCAGTTCTTC	CASSYGTSNEQFF
TRBJ2-7	.	TRBV6-5	.	TGTGCCAGCAGTTACTCGATTGGGCCCTACGAGCAGTACTTC	CASSYSIGPYEQYF
TRBJ1-5	.	TRBV10-1	.	TGCGCCAGCGGGGGACGGAATCAGCCCCAGCATTTT	CASGGRNQPQHF
TRBJ2-1	TRBD2	TRBV6-5	.	TGTGCCACTCGACTAGCGGGGTCGAACAATGAGCAGTTCTTC	CATRLAGSNNEQFF
TRBJ2-1	.	TRBV6-1	.	TGTGCCAGCAGTCTGAGGAATGAGCAGTTCTTC	CASSLRNEQFF
TRBJ1-5	.	TRBV27	.	TGTGCCAGCAGTTTAACAGCAGGGGAACCGCCCCAGCATTTT	CASSLTAGEPPQHF
TRBJ1-2	.	TRBV19	.	TGTGCCAGTAGTCGTCACAGGACAAATCAAGAGACCTATGGCTACACCTTC	CASSRHRTNQETYGYTF
TRBJ2-3	TRBD1	TRBV9	.	TGTGCCAGCAACCCCCGTTCGGGACAGGAAACAGATACGCAGTATTTT	CASNPRSGQETDTQYF
TRBJ2-7	.	TRBV27	.	TGTGCCAGCAGTTTATCGGGGTACGAGCAGTACTTC	CASSLSGYEQYF
TRBJ2-5	.	TRBV13	.	TGTGCCAGCAGCTTAGGGTACTGGGAGACCCAGTACTTC	CASSLGYWETQYF
TRBJ2-2	.	TRBV7-8	.	TGTGCCAGCAGCTTAGTGGGAACCACCACCGGGGAGCTGTTTTTT	CASSLVGTTTGELFF
TRBJ2-7	.	TRBV6-1	few	TGTGCCAGCAGTGAACTATTTGGCTACGAGCAGTACTTC	CASSELFGYEQYF
TRBJ2-6	TRBD1	TRBV7-9	.	TGTGCCAGCAGTCCTAGACGACAGGGCGGAAGCGTCCTGACTTTC	CASSPRRQGGSVLTF
TRBJ1-6	TRBD1	TRBV27	.	TGTGCCAGCAGTTTAAGGGGGCGGAATTCACCCCTCCACTTT	CASSLRGRNSPLHF
TRBJ2-3	.	TRBV13	.	TGTGCCAGCAGCCCTCTTAGCGGAAACCCCACAGATACGCAGTATTTT	CASSPLSGNPTDTQYF
TRBJ1-2	.	TRBV2	.	TGTGCCAGCAGTGAAGGGTCCAGGGATGGCTACACCTTC	CASSEGSRDGYTF
TRBJ2-1	.	TRBV6-5	few	TGTGCCAGCAGTTACTCAGGGGTCGATGAGCAGTTCTTC	CASSYSGVDEQFF
TRBJ2-7	.	TRBV7-9	.	TGTGCCAGCAGCCTCTTGGGGGCCTACGAGCAGTACTTC	CASSLLGAYEQYF
TRBJ2-7	.	TRBV6-5	.	TGTGCCAGCAGTTCCGGGGTTAACTACGAGCAGTACTTC	CASSSGVNYEQYF
TRBJ1-2	.	TRBV19	.	TGTGCCAGTAGTCCTGGGACTGCTAACTATGGCTACACCTTC	CASSPGTANYGYTF
TRBJ2-7	TRBD1	TRBV4-1	.	TGCGCCAGCAGCCAAGAGGACAGGGGGCGCGACGAGCAGTACTTC	CASSQEDRGRDEQYF
TRBJ2-7	TRBD1	TRBV7-6	.	TGTGCCAGCAGCTCGACAGGGGGCAGTTACGAGCAGTACTTC	CASSSTGGSYEQYF
TRBJ1-5	TRBD1	TRBV6-1	.	TGTGCCAGCAGGGATACAGGGGGCATCCAGCCCCAGCATTTT	CASRDTGGIQPQHF
TRBJ2-7	TRBD1	TRBV5-6	few	TGTGCCAGCAGCTTACCTAGGACAGGGGTCTACGAGCAGTACTTC	CASSLPRTGVYEQYF
TRBJ2-5	.	TRBV6-6	.	TGTGCCAGCAGTTACGGGGGGCAAGAGACCCAGTACTTC	CASSYGGQETQYF
TRBJ1-2	.	TRBV6-6	.	TGTGCCAGCAGTACCTTGGGGACCAGGCCTAATGGCTACACCTTC	CASSTLGTRPNGYTF